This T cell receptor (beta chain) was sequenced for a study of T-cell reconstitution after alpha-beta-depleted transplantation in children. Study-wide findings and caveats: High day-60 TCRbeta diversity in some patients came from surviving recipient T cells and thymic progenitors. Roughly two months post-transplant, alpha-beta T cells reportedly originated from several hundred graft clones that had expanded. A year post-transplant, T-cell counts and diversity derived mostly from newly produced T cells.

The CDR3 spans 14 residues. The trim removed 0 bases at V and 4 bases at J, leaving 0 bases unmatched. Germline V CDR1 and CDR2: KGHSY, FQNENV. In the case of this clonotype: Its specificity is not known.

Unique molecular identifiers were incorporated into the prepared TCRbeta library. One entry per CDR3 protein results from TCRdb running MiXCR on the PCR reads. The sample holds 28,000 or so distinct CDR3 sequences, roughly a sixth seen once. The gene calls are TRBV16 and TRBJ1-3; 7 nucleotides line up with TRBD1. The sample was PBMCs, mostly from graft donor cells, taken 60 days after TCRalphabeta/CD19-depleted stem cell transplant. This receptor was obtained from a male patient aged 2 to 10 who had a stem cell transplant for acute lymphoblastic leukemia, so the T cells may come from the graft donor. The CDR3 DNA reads TGTGCCAGCAGCCAATCGGGACAGGGAAACACCATATATTTT. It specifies CASSQSGQGNTIYF.